A single sample gave rise to the 18 T cell receptor beta chains below, sequenced in a study of T-cell memory formation after mild COVID-19. Using its own MiXCR run on the 5' RACE reads, TCRdb lists one record per CDR3 protein. Of 550,000 to 600,000 distinct CDR3 sequences listed, less than 25% are singletons. Sequencing input: PBMCs or a T cell subset sorted from them (not recorded which). These receptors all stem from an adult woman who had mild COVID-19 (a few samples of this study predate the infection). Cell type and time point are not known.

This sequence joins TRBV4-1 and TRBJ1-2; D is ambiguous. Trimming shortened V by 1 base and J by 6 bases, and 15 bases separated the two germline ends. Germline values: CDR1 MGHRA, CDR2 YSYEKL. This CDR3 comprises 15 residues. The CDR3 here is CASSQAGPRAHGYTF. The DNA for the CDR3 is TGCGCCAGCAGCCAAGCCGGGCCAAGGGCGCATGGCTACACCTTC.

V and J are TRBV7-3 and TRBJ2-1; 8 bases fit TRBD2. Germline CDR1 reads SGHTA; CDR2 reads FQGTGA. V lost 4 bases and J lost 4; bases outside the gene matches: 6. The CDR3 is 15 amino acids. Here the CDR3 reads CASSSGGEGYNEQFF. The CDR3 DNA reads as TGTGCCAGCAGCTCCGGGGGGGAGGGGTACAATGAGCAGTTCTTC.

This clonotype was counted only a few times. The rearrangement links TRBV5-6 to TRBJ2-6; a weak D match, TRBD1 (6 bases). The CDR3 length is 18 residues. V lost 1 base to trimming and J lost 2 bases, with 16 bases between them. Germline V gives CDR1 SGHDT, CDR2 YYEEEE. CDR3 coding DNA: TGTGCCAGCAGCTTGAGCGCAGGGGTCACCGCTGGGGCCAACGTCCTGACTTTC. It yields the protein CASSLSAGVTAGANVLTF.

Note on this clonotype: A read error may produce the germline difference seen at one junction end. The rearrangement joins TRBV25-1 to TRBJ1-1; 8 bases are shared with TRBD1. Per germline, CDR1 MGHDK and CDR2 SYGVNS. CDR3 length: 10 residues. CDR3 region: CASSGGQVSF. The CDR3 DNA follows: TGTGCCAGCAGTGGGGGACAGGTTTCCTTT. Full variable domain (rest looked up from reference TRBV25-1 and TRBJ1-1): EADIYQTPRYLVIGTGKKITLECSQTMGHDKMYWYQQDPGMELHLIHYSYGVNSTEKGDLSSESTVSRIRTEHFPLTLESARPSHTSQYLCASSGGQVSFGQGTRLTVV.

J is TRBJ1-6 and V is TRBV9; perhaps TRBD1 as D (5 bases). Deletions cut 0 bases from V and 5 bases from J, with 15 bases between. CDR3 length: 17 residues. The germline V gene encodes CDR1 SGDLS and CDR2 YYNGEE. The CDR3 reads CASSVGGDVVHNSPLHF. In DNA form, the CDR3 reads TGTGCCAGCAGCGTAGGCGGGGACGTCGTCCATAATTCACCCCTCCACTTT. Full variable domain (remainder filled in from reference TRBV9 and TRBJ1-6): DSGVTQTPKHLITATGQRVTLRCSPRSGDLSVYWYQQSLDQGLQFLIQYYNGEERAKGNILERFSAQQFPDLHSELNLSSLELGDSALYFCASSVGGDVVHNSPLHFGNGTRLTVT.

This clonotype was detected only a few times. The genes are TRBV20-1 and TRBJ2-5; 9 nucleotides match TRBD1. This CDR3 has 15 residues. After removal of 5 bases from V and 1 base from J, the junction contained 8 bases not matched to a gene. Looked up from germline, CDR1 is DFQATT and CDR2 is SNEGSKA (reference sequence). CDR3 sequence reads: CSAPLRDRVQETQYF. In DNA form, the CDR3 reads TGCAGTGCTCCCCTCCGGGACAGGGTCCAAGAGACCCAGTACTTC.

The rearrangement links TRBV10-3 to TRBJ1-4; D remains unclear. The germline gives CDR1 ENHRY, CDR2 SYGVKD. The germline V and J ends were trimmed by 8 bases and 10 bases, with 23 bases remaining between them. The CDR3 has 15 amino acids. The CDR3 DNA reads TGTGCCATCGCCCACAGTCCGCCGGGGATTGGAAAACTGTTTTTT. Residues: CAIAHSPPGIGKLFF.

This clonotype showed up just a few times. The J gene is TRBJ2-3, the V gene TRBV7-3; TRBD1 or TRBD2 may be the D gene (5 bases each). Trimming pared 6 bases from V and 6 bases from J, leaving 22 bases between. Germline V lookup: CDR1 SGHTA, CDR2 FQGTGA. The CDR3 is 16 amino acids. The CDR3 DNA sequence: TGTGCCAGCAGGTCGGACTCAGGGAGAGGTTTGGATACGCAGTATTTT. Protein: CASRSDSGRGLDTQYF.

The V and J genes are TRBV5-1 and TRBJ2-5, with 8 nucleotides matching TRBD2. Trimming at V came to 3 bases and at J to 4 bases, leaving 5 bases not matched to a gene. Germline assignment: CDR1 SGHRS and CDR2 YFSETQ. This CDR3 comprises 14 residues. The CDR3 region has the DNA TGCGCCAGCAGCTCCCTCAGCGGGAGAGAGACCCAGTACTTC. Amino acids: CASSSLSGRETQYF.

The rearrangement joins TRBV7-9 to TRBJ2-1; the match to TRBD2 covers 9 bases. Germline-derived CDR1 and CDR2 are SEHNR and FQNEAQ (reference sequence). The V and J ends lost 7 bases and 6 bases, in that order; junction bases with no gene match: 7. CDR3 length: 14 amino acids. The CDR3 nucleotides are TGTGCCAGCAAAGGGCGGGGGGGCCCCAATGAGCAGTTCTTC. Its protein product is CASKGRGGPNEQFF.

The sample holds a few counts of this clonotype. The chain carries TRBV27 and TRBJ2-5; D may be TRBD2 (6 bases). The germline V and J ends were trimmed by 5 bases and 4 bases, with 20 bases remaining between them. The CDR3 totals 16 residues. Germline V gives CDR1 MNHEY, CDR2 SMNVEV (reference sequence). The CDR3 here is CASSHRLGKVGETQYF. The DNA of the CDR3 is TGTGCCAGCAGTCACCGACTAGGCAAGGTCGGAGAGACCCAGTACTTC.

The chain carries TRBV12-3 or TRBV12-4 and TRBJ2-3; maybe TRBD2 (7 bases). CDR3 length: 17 residues. Trimming pared 3 bases from V and 0 bases from J, leaving 16 bases between. The chain's CDR3 is CASSLRARGPSTDTQYF. The CDR3 nucleotides are TGTGCCAGCAGTTTGAGGGCGCGGGGGCCTAGCACAGATACGCAGTATTTT.

This clonotype appeared a few times. The chain carries TRBV9 and TRBJ1-3, with D unresolved. The CDR3 extends over 14 amino acids. The ends were cut back, 5 bases at V and 1 base at J, with 10 bases in the middle. Germline CDR1 reads SGDLS; CDR2 reads YYNGEE. The CDR3 reads CASRRETSGNTIYF. The DNA of the CDR3 is TGTGCCAGCAGGAGGGAGACATCTGGAAACACCATATATTTT.

There are a few counts of this clonotype. The chain combines TRBV3-1 with TRBJ2-5, with a weak D call TRBD1 (6 bases). The ends were cut back, 0 bases at V and 5 bases at J, with 19 bases in the middle. In germline, CDR1 is LGHDT, CDR2 YNNKEL (reference sequence). This CDR3 is 17 amino acids long. The CDR3 is CASSQEFSGTGWETQYF. CDR3 coding DNA: TGTGCCAGCAGCCAAGAATTCTCGGGAACAGGGTGGGAGACCCAGTACTTC.

The chain links TRBV9 to TRBJ1-2; 8 bases align to TRBD1. J gave up 3 bases and V 0 bases, and 7 bases lay outside the gene matches. Per germline, CDR1 SGDLS and CDR2 YYNGEE. The CDR3 is made up of 16 amino acids. CDR3 sequence reads: CASSVVPGQVDYGYTF. CDR3 nucleotides: TGTGCCAGCAGCGTAGTCCCGGGACAGGTGGACTATGGCTACACCTTC.

The chain recombines TRBV6-2 or TRBV6-3 with TRBJ1-2, with D maybe TRBD1 (6 bases). CDR1 is MNHEY and CDR2 is SVGEGT in the germline V gene. This CDR3 contains 15 residues. V gave up 2 bases and J gave up 0 bases, with 10 bases separating them. The CDR3 is CASSYRTGTNYGYTF. In nucleotides, the CDR3 is TGTGCCAGCAGTTACCGCACAGGGACTAACTATGGCTACACCTTC.

The rearrangement links TRBV12-3 or TRBV12-4 to TRBJ2-7; perhaps TRBD2 as D (5 bases). There are 14 residues in the CDR3. V lost 4 bases to trimming and J lost 3 bases, with 13 bases between them. The CDR3 DNA sequence: TGTGCCAGCAGTTCAGCCGGGGTCTTCTACGAGCAGTACTTC. Protein sequence: CASSSAGVFYEQYF.

The chain joins TRBV20-1 to TRBJ2-7; the D gene is possibly TRBD2 (5 bases). Germline lookup yields CDR1 DFQATT and CDR2 SNEGSKA (reference sequence). The V and J ends lost 8 bases and 0 bases respectively, with 11 bases between them. The CDR3 has 12 residues. The CDR3 region has the DNA TGCAGTTCCCCGGGGAGCTCCTACGAGCAGTACTTC. This codes for CSSPGSSYEQYF.